This T cell receptor beta chain was recovered during a study of blood T cell repertoires in COVID-19. Study information: Both acute and convalescent COVID-19 samples were obtained from the United States, Italy and Spain. PBMCs, B-cell-depleted T cells, or T cells were the source of the cDNA or gDNA that made up the material.

The CDR3 consists of 16 residues. V lost 1 base to trimming and J lost 0 bases, with 13 bases between them. CDR1 and CDR2 from the germline V gene are SGHAT and FQNNGV. Assay: immunoSEQ multiplex PCR; the TCRdb copy retains only in-frame clones and omits some. The sample has around 300,000 clones; roughly 92% are singletons. This TCR came from a woman in her 30s with COVID-19, enrolled during active disease. The sequenced sample consisted of peripheral blood. This chain uses TRBV11-2 with TRBJ2-7, with D tentatively TRBD2 (6 bases). CDR3 protein: CASSLAAGFSSYEQYF. The CDR3 DNA sequence: TGTGCCAGCAGCTTAGCTGCGGGGTTTTCCTCCTACGAGCAGTACTTC.